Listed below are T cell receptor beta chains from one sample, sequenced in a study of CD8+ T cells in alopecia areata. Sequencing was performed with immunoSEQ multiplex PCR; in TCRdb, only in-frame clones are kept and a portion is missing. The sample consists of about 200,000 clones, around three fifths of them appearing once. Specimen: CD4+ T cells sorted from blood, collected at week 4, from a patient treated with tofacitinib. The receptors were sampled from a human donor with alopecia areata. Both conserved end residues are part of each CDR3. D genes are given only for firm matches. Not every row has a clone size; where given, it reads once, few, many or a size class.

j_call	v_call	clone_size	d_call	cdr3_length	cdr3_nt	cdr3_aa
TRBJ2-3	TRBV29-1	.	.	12	TGCAGCCTCAACCGGGACTCAGATACGCAGTATTTT	CSLNRDSDTQYF
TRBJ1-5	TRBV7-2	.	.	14	TGTGCCAGCAGCTCAATGTTCGGCAATCAGCCCCAGCATTTT	CASSSMFGNQPQHF
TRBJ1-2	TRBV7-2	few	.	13	TGTGCCAGCAGCCCCGGGACACTTTATGGCTACACCTTC	CASSPGTLYGYTF
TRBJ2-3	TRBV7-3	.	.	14	TGTGCCAGCAGCCCTACCCAGGGGTCAGATACGCAGTATTTT	CASSPTQGSDTQYF
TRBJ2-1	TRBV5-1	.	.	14	TGCGCCAGCAGCCTTCGGGACTCCGCCGTGGAGCAGTTCTTC	CASSLRDSAVEQFF
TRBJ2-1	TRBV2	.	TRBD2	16	TGTGCCAGCAGTCCCATCCTAGCGGGGGCCTACAATGAGCAGTTCTTC	CASSPILAGAYNEQFF
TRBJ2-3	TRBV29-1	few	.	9	TGCAGCGTTGCGGACACGCAGTATTTT	CSVADTQYF
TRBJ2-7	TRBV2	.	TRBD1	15	TGTGCCAGTAAGGCTGGACAGGTAAAACCCTACGAGCAGTACTTC	CASKAGQVKPYEQYF
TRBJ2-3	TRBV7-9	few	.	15	TGTGCCAGCAGCTTATGGCGTAATGGCACAGATACGCAGTATTTT	CASSLWRNGTDTQYF
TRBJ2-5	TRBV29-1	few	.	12	TGCAGCGTTTTGGCAGGGAAAGAGACCCAGTACTTC	CSVLAGKETQYF
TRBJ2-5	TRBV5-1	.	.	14	TGCGCCAGCAGCTTGGTAGCAGAACAAGAGACCCAGTACTTC	CASSLVAEQETQYF
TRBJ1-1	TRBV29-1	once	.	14	TGCAGCGTTGAAAATTGGGGGGCGAACACTGAAGCTTTCTTT	CSVENWGANTEAFF
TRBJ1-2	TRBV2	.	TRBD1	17	TGTGCCAGCAGTGAAGAAGTTGTAGGGACAGGGTGGTGGGGCTACACCTTC	CASSEEVVGTGWWGYTF